The entry below gives a single T cell receptor (beta chain) sequence along with its context. Its antigen is undetermined. This record comes from a study of T cell responses to AZD1222 COVID-19 vaccine. General study results and limits: Samples come after the peak T cell response, not at day 14. Spike-specific TCRs gained breadth and depth after people received two AZD1222 doses. White British people made up most donors, females outnumbered males, and clonal diversity was possibly underestimated.

Sequencing used immunoSEQ multiplex PCR; TCRdb keeps in-frame clones, though not all of them. The sample lists 45,000 to 55,000 clones, under 85% seen once, with about 20% in the top ten. The TCR comes from an adult in good health. The sequencing here drew on peripheral blood, taken on day 0 of MenACWY control vaccination.

The CDR3 loop is CASSLEGTGQETQYF. Written as DNA, the CDR3 is TGTGCCAGCAGCTTAGAAGGTACAGGGCAAGAGACCCAGTACTTC. The chain uses TRBV7-9 and TRBJ2-5, with D tentatively TRBD1 (6 bases). This CDR3 comprises 15 residues. Trimming took off 1 base at V and 2 bases at J, with 11 bases between the two ends. CDR1 is SEHNR and CDR2 is FQNEAQ in the germline V gene (reference sequence). Using reference TRBV7-9 and TRBJ2-5 for the parts outside the CDR3, the full variable domain is DTGVSQNPRHKITKRGQNVTFRCDPISEHNRLYWYRQTLGQGPEFLTYFQNEAQLEKSRLLSDRFSAERPKGSFSTLEIQRTEQGDSAMYLCASSLEGTGQETQYFGPGTRLLVL.